The sequence of this T cell receptor beta chain was determined in a study of radiation and T cells in renal cell carcinoma. Overall study: Nephrectomy followed 15 Gy stereotactic body radiation by 4 weeks.

Specified time point: blood 2 weeks post-SBRT. Treatment: 15 Gy SBRT to primary tumor, nephrectomy 4 weeks later. The tumor was a clear cell renal cell carcinoma. This table comes from immunoSEQ multiplex PCR, and its TCRdb copy is limited to in-frame clones, with some not included. The data show 150,000 or so clones, about 87% seen once. Only a few counts were recorded for this clone. The antigen is unknown. Regarding the study as a whole: No pretreatment tumor biopsies were available for baseline clonotypes. From baseline, blood top tumor clonotypes peaked at 2 weeks post-radiation.

There are 16 residues in the CDR3. CDR1 is MGHDK and CDR2 is SYGVNS in the germline V gene. Trimming shortened V by 0 bases and J by 11 bases, and 22 bases separated the two germline ends. The gene calls are TRBV25-1 and TRBJ1-1; a weak D match, TRBD1 (6 bases). This clonotype originated in a woman in her forties or fifties with renal cell carcinoma. Specimen: blood, collected from a patient whose treatment included radiotherapy and nephrectomy. CDR3 in amino acids: CASSEYGADLMGGAFF. The DNA for the CDR3 is TGTGCCAGCAGTGAATATGGGGCAGATTTGATGGGGGGCGCTTTCTTT.